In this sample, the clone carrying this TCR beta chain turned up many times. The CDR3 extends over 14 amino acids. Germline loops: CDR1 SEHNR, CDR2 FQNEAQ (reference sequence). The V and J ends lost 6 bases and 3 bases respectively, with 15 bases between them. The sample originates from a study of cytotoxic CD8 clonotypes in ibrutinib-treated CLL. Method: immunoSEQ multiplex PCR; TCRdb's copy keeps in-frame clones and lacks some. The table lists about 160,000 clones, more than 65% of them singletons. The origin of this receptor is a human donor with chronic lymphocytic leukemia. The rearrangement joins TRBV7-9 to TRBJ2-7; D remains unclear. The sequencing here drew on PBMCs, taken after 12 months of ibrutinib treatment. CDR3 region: CASSNWRKGYEQYF. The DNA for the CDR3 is TGTGCCAGCAGTAACTGGAGAAAGGGCTACGAGCAGTACTTC.